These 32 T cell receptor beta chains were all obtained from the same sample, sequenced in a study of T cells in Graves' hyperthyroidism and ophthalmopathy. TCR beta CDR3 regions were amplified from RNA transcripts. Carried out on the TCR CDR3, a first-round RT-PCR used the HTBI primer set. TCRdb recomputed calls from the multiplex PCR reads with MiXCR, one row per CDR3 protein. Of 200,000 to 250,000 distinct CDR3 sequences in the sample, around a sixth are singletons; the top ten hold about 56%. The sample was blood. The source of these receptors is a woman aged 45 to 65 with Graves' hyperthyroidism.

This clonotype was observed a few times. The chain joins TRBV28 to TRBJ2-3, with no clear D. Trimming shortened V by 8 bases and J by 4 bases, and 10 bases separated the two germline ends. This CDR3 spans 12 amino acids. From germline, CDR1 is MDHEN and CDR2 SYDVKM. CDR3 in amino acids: CASGLISDTQYF. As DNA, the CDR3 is TGTGCCAGCGGTCTTATTTCAGATACGCAGTATTTT.

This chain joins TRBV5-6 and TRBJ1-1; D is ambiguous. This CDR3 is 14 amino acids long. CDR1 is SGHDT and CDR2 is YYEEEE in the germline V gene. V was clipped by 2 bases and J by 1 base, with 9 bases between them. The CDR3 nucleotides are TGTGCCAGCAGCTTTGCCTCAGGGAACACTGAAGCTTTCTTT. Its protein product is CASSFASGNTEAFF. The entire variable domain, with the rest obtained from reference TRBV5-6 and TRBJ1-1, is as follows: DAGVTQSPTHLIKTRGQQVTLRCSPKSGHDTVSWYQQALGQGPQFIFQYYEEEERQRGNFPDRFSGHQFPNYSSELNVNALLLGDSALYLCASSFASGNTEAFFGQGTRLTVV.

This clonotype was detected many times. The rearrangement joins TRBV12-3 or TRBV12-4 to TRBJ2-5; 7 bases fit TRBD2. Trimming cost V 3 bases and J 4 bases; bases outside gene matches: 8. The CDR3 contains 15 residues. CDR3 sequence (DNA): TGTGCCAGCAGTTTTTCAGCGGGGATTGGAGAGACCCAGTACTTC. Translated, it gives CASSFSAGIGETQYF.

The CDR3 reads CASSLKSGQGTHWGTQYF. CDR3 DNA sequence: TGTGCCAGCAGCTTAAAATCGGGACAGGGGACCCATTGGGGGACCCAGTACTTC. This chain joins TRBV5-5 and TRBJ2-5; the match to TRBD1 covers 10 bases. Trimming removed 2 bases from V and 7 bases from J; junction bases left unmatched: 17. From germline, CDR1 is SGHKS and CDR2 YYEKEE (reference sequence). CDR3 length: 18 residues.

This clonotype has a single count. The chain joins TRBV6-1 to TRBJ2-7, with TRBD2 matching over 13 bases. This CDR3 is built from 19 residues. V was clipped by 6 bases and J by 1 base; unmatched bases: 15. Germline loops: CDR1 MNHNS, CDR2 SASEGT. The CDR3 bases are TGTGCCAGCAGCAGCAATAACCAGGGACTAGCGGGACCTTCCTACGAGCAGTACTTC. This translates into CASSSNNQGLAGPSYEQYF.

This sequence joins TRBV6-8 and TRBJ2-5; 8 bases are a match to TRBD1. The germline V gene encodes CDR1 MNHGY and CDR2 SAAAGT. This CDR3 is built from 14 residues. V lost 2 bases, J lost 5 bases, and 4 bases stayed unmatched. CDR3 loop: CASSYMDRVETQYF. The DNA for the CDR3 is TGTGCCAGCAGTTACATGGACAGGGTGGAGACCCAGTACTTC.

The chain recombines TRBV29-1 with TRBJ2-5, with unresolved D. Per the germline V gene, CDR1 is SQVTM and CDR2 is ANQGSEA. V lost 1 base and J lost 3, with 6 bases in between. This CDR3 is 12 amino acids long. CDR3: CSVEALKETQYF. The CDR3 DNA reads TGCAGCGTTGAAGCCCTGAAAGAGACCCAGTACTTC.

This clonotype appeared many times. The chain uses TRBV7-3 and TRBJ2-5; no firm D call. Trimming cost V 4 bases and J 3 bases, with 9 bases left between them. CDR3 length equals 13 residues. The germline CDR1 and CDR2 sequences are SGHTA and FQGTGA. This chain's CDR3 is CASSYSSEETQYF. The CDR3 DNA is TGTGCCAGCAGCTACAGCAGCGAAGAGACCCAGTACTTC.

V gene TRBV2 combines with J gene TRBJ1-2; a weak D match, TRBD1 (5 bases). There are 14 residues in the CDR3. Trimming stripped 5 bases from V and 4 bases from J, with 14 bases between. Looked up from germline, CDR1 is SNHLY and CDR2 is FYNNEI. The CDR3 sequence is CASSRTRESYGYTF. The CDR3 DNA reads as TGTGCCAGCAGTAGGACACGAGAAAGCTATGGCTACACCTTC.

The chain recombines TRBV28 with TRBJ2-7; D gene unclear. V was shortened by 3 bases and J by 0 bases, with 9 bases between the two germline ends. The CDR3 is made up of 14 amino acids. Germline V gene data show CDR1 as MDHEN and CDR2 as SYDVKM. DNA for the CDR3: TGTGCCAGCAGTTTCGGGCAGATCTCCTACGAGCAGTACTTC. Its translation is CASSFGQISYEQYF.

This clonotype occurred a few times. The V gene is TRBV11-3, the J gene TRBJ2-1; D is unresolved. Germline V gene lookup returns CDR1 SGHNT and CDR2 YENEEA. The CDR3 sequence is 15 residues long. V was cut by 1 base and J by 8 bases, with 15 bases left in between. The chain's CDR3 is CASSLVDGELYEQFF. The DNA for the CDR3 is TGTGCCAGCAGCTTAGTGGACGGTGAGCTATATGAGCAGTTCTTC.

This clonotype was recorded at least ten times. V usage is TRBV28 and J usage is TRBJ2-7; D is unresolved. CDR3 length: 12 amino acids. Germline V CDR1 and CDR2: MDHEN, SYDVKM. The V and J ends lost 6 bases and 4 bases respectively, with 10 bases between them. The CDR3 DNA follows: TGTGCCAGCAGCACTTTCTCGTACGAGCAGTACTTC. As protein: CASSTFSYEQYF. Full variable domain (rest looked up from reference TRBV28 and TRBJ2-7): DVKVTQSSRYLVKRTGEKVFLECVQDMDHENMFWYRQDPGLGLRLIYFSYDVKMKEKGDIPEGYSVSREKKERFSLILESASTNQTSMYLCASSTFSYEQYFGPGTRLTVT.

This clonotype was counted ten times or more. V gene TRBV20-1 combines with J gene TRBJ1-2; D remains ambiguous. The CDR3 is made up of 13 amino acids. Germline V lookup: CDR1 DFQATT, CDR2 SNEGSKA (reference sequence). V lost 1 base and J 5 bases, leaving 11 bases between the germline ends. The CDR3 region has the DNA TGCAGTGCTAGAGTCTATGGACTGTATGGCTACACCTTC. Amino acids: CSARVYGLYGYTF.

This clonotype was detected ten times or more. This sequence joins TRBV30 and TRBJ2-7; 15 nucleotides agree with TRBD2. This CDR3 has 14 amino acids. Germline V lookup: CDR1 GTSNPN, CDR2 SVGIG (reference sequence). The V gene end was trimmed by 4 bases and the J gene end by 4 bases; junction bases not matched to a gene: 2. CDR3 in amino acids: CAWKGTSGGYEQYF. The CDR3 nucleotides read TGTGCCTGGAAAGGGACTAGCGGGGGGTACGAGCAGTACTTC.

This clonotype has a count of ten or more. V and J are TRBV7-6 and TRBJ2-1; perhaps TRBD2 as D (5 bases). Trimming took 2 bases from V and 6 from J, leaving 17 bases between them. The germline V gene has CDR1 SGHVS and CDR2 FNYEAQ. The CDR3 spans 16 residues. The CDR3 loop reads CASSLLLTTKGNEQFF. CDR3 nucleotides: TGTGCCAGCAGCTTACTTTTAACGACTAAAGGCAATGAGCAGTTCTTC.

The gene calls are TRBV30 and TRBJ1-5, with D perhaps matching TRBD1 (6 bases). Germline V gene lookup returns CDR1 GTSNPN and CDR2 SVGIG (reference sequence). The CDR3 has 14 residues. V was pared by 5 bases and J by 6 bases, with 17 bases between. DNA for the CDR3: TGTGCCTGGGCCACAGGGAGCGGCGGTCAGCCCCAGCATTTT. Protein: CAWATGSGGQPQHF.

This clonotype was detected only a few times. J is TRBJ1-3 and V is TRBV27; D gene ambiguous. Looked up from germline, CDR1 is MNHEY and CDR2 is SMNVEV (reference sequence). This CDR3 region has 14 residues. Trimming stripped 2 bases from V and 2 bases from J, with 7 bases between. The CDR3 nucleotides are TGTGCCAGCAGTTTAGGAGGGACTGGAAACACCATATATTTT. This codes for CASSLGGTGNTIYF.

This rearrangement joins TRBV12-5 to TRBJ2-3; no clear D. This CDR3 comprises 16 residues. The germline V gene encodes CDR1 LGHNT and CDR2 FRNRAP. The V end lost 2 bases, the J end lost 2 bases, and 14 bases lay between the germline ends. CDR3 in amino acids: CASGLHAILSTDTQYF. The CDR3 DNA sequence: TGTGCTAGTGGTTTGCATGCGATCCTCTCCACAGATACGCAGTATTTT.

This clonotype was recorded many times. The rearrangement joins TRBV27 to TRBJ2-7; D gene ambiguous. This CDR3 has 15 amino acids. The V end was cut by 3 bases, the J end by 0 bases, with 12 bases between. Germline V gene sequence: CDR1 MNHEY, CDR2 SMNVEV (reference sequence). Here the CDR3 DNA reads TGTGCCAGCAGTTTGGCACAGCCCGACTCCTACGAGCAGTACTTC. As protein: CASSLAQPDSYEQYF.

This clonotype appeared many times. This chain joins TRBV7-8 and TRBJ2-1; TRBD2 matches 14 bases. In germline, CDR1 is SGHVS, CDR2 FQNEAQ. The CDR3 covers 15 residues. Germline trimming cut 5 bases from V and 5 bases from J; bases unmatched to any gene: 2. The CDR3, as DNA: TGTGCCAGCAGCCAGGGACTAGCGGGAGACAATGAGCAGTTCTTC. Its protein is CASSQGLAGDNEQFF.

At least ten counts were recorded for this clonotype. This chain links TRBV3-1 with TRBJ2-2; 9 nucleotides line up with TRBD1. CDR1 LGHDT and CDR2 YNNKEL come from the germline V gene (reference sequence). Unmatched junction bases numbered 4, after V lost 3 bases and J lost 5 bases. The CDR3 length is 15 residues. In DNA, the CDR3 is TGTGCCAGCAGCCACACAGGGGGCGCGACCGGGGAGCTGTTTTTT. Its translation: CASSHTGGATGELFF.

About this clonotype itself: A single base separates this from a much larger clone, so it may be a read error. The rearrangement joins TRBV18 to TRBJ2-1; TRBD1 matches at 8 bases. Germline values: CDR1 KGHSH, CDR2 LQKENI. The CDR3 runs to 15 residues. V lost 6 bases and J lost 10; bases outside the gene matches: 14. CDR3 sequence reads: CASSPPDRVSDEQFF. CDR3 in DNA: TGTGCCAGCTCCCCTCCGGACAGGGTTTCGGACGAGCAGTTCTTC.

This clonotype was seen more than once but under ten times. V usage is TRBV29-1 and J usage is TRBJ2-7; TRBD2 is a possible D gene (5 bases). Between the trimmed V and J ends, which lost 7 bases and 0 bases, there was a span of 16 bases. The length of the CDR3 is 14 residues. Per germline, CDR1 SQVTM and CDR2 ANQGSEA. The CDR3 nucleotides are TGCAGCGCCTTTTCCCAGCGGAGCTCCTACGAGCAGTACTTC. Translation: CSAFSQRSSYEQYF.

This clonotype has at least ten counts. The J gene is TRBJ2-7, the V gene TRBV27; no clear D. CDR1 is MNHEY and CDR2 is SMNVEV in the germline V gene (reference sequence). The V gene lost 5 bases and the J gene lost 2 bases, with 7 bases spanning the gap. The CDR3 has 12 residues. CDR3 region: CASSRKPYEQYF. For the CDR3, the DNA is TGTGCCAGCAGTCGGAAACCCTACGAGCAGTACTTC.

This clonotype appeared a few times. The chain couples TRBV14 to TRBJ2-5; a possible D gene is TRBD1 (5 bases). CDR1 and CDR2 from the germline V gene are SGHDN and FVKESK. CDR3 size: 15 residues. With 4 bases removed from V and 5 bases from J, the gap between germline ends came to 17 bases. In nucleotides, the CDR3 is TGTGCCAGCAGCCGACGACAGCGCCAAGGGGAGACCCAGTACTTC. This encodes CASSRRQRQGETQYF. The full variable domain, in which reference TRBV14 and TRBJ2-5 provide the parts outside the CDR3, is EAGVTQFPSHSVIEKGQTVTLRCDPISGHDNLYWYRRVMGKEIKFLLHFVKESKQDESGMPNNRFLAERTGGTYSTLKVQPAELEDSGVYFCASSRRQRQGETQYFGPGTRLLVL.

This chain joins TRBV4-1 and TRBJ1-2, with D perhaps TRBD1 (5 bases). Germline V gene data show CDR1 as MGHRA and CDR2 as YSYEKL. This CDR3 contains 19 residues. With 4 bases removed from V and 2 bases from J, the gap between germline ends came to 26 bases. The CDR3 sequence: CASSPTNTGSKGLNYGYTF. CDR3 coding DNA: TGCGCCAGCAGCCCTACGAACACGGGTTCCAAGGGGCTCAACTATGGCTACACCTTC.

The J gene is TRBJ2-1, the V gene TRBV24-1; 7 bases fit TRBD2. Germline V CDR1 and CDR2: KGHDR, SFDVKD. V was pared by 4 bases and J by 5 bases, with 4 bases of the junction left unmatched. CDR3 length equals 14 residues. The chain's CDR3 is CATSETGTNNEQFF. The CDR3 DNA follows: TGTGCCACCAGTGAGACCGGGACTAACAATGAGCAGTTCTTC.

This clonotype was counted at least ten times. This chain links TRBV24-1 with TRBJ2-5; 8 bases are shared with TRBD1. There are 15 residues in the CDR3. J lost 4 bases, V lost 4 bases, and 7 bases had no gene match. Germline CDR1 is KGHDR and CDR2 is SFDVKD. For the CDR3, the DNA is TGTGCCACCAGTGACCGTACAGGGGGTGGAGAGACCCAGTACTTC. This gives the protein CATSDRTGGGETQYF.

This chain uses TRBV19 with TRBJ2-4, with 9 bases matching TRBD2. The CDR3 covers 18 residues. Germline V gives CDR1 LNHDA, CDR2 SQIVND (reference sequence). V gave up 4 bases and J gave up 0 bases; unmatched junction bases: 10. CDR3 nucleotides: TGTGCCAGTAGTACCCTAAAAGCGGGGGGATTAGCCAAAAACATTCAGTACTTC. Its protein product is CASSTLKAGGLAKNIQYF. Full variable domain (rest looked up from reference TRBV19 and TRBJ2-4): DGGITQSPKYLFRKEGQNVTLSCEQNLNHDAMYWYRQDPGQGLRLIYYSQIVNDFQKGDIAEGYSVSREKKESFPLTVTSAQKNPTAFYLCASSTLKAGGLAKNIQYFGAGTRLSVL.

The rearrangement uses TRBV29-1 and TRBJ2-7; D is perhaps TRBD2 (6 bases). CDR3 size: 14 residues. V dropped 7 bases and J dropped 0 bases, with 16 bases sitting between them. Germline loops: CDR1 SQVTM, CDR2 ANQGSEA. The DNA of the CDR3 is TGCAGCGCCGGGGGAGGCCAGAGCTCCTACGAGCAGTACTTC. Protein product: CSAGGGQSSYEQYF.

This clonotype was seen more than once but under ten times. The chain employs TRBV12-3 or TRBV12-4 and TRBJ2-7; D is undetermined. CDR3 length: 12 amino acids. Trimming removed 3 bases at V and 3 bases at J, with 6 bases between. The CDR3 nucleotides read TGTGCCAGCAGTTTTGCCCTCTACGAGCAGTACTTC. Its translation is CASSFALYEQYF.

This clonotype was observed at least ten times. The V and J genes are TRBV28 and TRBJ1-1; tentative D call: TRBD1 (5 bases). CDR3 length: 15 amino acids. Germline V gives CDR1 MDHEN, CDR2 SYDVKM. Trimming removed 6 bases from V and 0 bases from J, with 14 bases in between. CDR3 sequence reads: CASRSSSDMNTEAFF. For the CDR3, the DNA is TGTGCCAGCAGATCTAGTTCGGACATGAACACTGAAGCTTTCTTT.